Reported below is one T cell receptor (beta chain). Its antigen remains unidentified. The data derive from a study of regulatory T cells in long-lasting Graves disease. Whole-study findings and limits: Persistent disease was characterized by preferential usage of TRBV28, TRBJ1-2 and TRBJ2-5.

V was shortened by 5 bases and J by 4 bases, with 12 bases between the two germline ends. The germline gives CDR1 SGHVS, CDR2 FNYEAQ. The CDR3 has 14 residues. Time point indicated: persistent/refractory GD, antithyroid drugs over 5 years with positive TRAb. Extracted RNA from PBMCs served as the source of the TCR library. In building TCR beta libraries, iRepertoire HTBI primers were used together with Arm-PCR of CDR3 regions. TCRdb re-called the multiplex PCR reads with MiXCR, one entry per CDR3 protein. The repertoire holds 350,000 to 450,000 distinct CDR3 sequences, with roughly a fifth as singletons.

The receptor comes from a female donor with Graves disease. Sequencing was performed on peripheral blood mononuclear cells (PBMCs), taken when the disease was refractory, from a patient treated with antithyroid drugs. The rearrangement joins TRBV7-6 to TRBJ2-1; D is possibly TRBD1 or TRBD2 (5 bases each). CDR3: CASSLGTDYNEQFF. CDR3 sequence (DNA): TGTGCCAGCAGCCTCGGGACCGATTACAATGAGCAGTTCTTC.